This TCR beta chain was sequenced during a study of graft-versus-host responses after intestinal transplantation. Across the whole study: As for transplant type, recipients had multivisceral, liver-intestinal, or isolated intestinal grafts. Induction with anti-thymocyte globulin, then tacrolimus and steroids for around three years, was given to all recipients.

Germline V gene lookup returns CDR1 SGHNT and CDR2 YENEEA. The V segment lost 4 bases and the J segment 9 bases; nucleotides outside the gene matches: 10. The CDR3 sequence is 14 residues long. Broader study findings: Researchers found GvH clones in recipient marrow, and some showed up first in ileum or blood.

Measured with immunoSEQ multiplex PCR; TCRdb has only the in-frame clones, and not every one. The table lists approximately 88,000 clones, around 93% of them singletons. Concerning this clone itself: Its antigen is unidentified.

Sequenced material: unstimulated CD4+ T cells sorted from spleen or lymph node cells, taken before transplant. This receptor was obtained from a human donor who was the organ donor for an intestinal transplant. This sequence joins TRBV11-3 and TRBJ1-2; 8 bases map to TRBD1. CDR3 region: CASSSQGALGSYTF. The CDR3 DNA sequence: TGTGCCAGCAGCTCGCAGGGGGCATTAGGAAGCTACACCTTC.